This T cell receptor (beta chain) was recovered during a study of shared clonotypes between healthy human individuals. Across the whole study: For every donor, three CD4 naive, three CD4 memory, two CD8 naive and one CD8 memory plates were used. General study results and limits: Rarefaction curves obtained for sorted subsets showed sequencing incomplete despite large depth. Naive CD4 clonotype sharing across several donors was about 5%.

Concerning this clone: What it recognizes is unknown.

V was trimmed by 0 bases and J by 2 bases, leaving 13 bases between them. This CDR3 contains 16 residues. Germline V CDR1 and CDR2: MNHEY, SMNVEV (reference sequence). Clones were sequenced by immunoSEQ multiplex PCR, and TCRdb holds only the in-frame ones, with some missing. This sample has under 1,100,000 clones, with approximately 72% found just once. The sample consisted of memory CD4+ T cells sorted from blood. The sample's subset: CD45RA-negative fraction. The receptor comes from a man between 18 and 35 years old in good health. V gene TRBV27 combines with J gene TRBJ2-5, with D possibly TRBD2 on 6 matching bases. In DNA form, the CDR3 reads TGTGCCAGCAGTTTATCGATTGGGGGGTCGCAAGAGACCCAGTACTTC. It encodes CASSLSIGGSQETQYF.